This passage covers 9 T cell receptor beta chains from one sample sequenced in a study of beta chain features in type 1 diabetes (dated by TCRdb to 2017 to 2018). Findings and caveats that apply to the study as a whole: Type 1 diabetes patients showed a moderate but significant shortening of TCRB CDR3 length in all four CD4+ subsets.

Antigens of these TCRs are unknown. Libraries were prepared through the immunoSEQ multiplex PCR assay. The High Capacity cDNA Reverse Transcription Kit was used to reverse transcribe all of the isolated RNA, meaning that expressed TCRB transcripts were what got sequenced. TCRdb stores this immuneACCESS table with in-frame sequences only. Part of the clones is absent; in the studies checked, under half of the shortfall reflects unresolved V genes, and no reason is known for the rest. Recorded for this sample are a few hundred thousand clones; 24% of them occurred a single time. In total, the top ten clones hold 0.012% of the sample. The material sequenced was naive CD4+ T cells from blood. This sample's cell subset or site label indicates: true naive CD4+ T cells. The receptors stem from a woman in her 30s with type 1 diabetes.

This clone was observed a handful of times. The rearrangement links TRBV18 to TRBJ1-5, with a possible D match to TRBD1 (5 bases). The CDR3 has 16 residues. V shed 3 bases and J shed 2 bases, with 14 bases lying between them. Germline values: CDR1 KGHSH, CDR2 LQKENI. CDR3 nucleotide sequence: TGTGCCAGCTCACCCCCAGGAAGGGGCGGCAATCAGCCCCAGCATTTT. This encodes CASSPPGRGGNQPQHF.

The V call is TRBV5-4, the J call TRBJ1-2; TRBD1 might be the D (5 bases). The CDR3 runs 14 residues. Trimming removed 0 bases at V and 7 bases at J, with 13 bases between. Looked up from germline, CDR1 is SGHNT and CDR2 is YYREEE (reference sequence). The CDR3 DNA reads TGTGCCAGCAGCTTGGCTGCAGGGCCAAGTGGCTACACCTTC. This gives the protein CASSLAAGPSGYTF. Full variable domain (outside the CDR3, taken from reference TRBV5-4 and TRBJ1-2): ETGVTQSPTHLIKTRGQQVTLRCSSQSGHNTVSWYQQALGQGPQFIFQYYREEENGRGNFPPRFSGLQFPNYSSELNVNALELDDSALYLCASSLAAGPSGYTFGSGTRLTVV.

The rearrangement links TRBV11-3 to TRBJ2-3; 7 bases map to TRBD2. CDR1 is SGHNT, CDR2 YENEEA, per germline. The CDR3 length is 15 residues. Unmatched junction bases numbered 6, after V lost 1 base and J lost 5 bases. The CDR3 is CASSLAGGSGDTQYF. For the CDR3, the DNA is TGTGCCAGCAGCTTAGCGGGAGGCTCGGGAGATACGCAGTATTTT.

The J gene is TRBJ2-1, the V gene TRBV6-6; the D gene is possibly TRBD2 (6 bases). Per germline, CDR1 MNHNY and CDR2 SVGAGI (reference sequence). There are 14 residues in the CDR3. V lost 6 bases and J lost 4, with 13 bases in between. CDR3 in amino acids: CASSPRLDYNEQFF. The CDR3 DNA reads as TGTGCCAGCAGCCCCAGACTAGATTACAATGAGCAGTTCTTC.

V usage is TRBV5-1 and J usage is TRBJ2-1; 14 bases are shared with TRBD2. The CDR3 loop spans 15 amino acids. Trimming at V came to 5 bases and at J to 8 bases, leaving 6 bases not matched to a gene. The germline CDR1 and CDR2 sequences are SGHRS and YFSETQ. The CDR3 spells CASRTSGRAMDEQFF. CDR3 in DNA: TGCGCCAGCAGGACTAGCGGGAGGGCCATGGATGAGCAGTTCTTC.

This clone came up once. The chain carries TRBV30 and TRBJ1-1, with D possibly being TRBD1 (5 bases). The germline V and J ends were trimmed by 6 bases and 3 bases, with 14 bases remaining between them. Germline CDR1 and CDR2: GTSNPN and SVGIG (reference sequence). The CDR3 totals 13 residues. The DNA for the CDR3 is TGTGCCTGCCGGAGGGGTGGTGACACTGAAGCTTTCTTT. Translating gives CACRRGGDTEAFF.

The chain carries TRBV21-1 and TRBJ2-5; the D call of TRBD2 is as the table states it, not checked on the DNA. TRBV21-1 is annotated as a pseudogene. The CDR3 sequence is 16 residues long. The CDR3 sequence is CASSKGIQRGKETQYF. The DNA of the CDR3 is TGTGCCAGCAGCAAAGGTATCCAGCGGGGGAAAGAGACCCAGTACTTC.

This clone was seen a few times. The chain employs TRBV14 and TRBJ2-1; perhaps TRBD1 as D (7 bases). The CDR3 length is 17 residues. V lost 1 base, J lost 8 bases, and 21 bases lay in between. In germline, CDR1 is SGHDN, CDR2 FVKESK. CDR3 DNA: TGTGCCAGCAGCCAAGTCAGGGGGGATCCCTATATCGATGAGCAGTTCTTC. This codes for CASSQVRGDPYIDEQFF.

There are a few counts of this clone. The rearrangement joins TRBV30 to TRBJ2-2; D remains unclear. CDR1 and CDR2 from the germline V gene are GTSNPN and SVGIG (reference sequence). V was shortened by 2 bases and J by 5 bases, with 6 bases between the two germline ends. The CDR3 is made up of 12 amino acids. The CDR3 nucleotides are TGTGCCTGGAGTCCCCTAACCGGGGAGCTGTTTTTT. Translation gives CAWSPLTGELFF.